This is a list of T cell receptor beta chains from one sample in a study of T cell responses to AZD1222 COVID-19 vaccine. Some clones are missing from TCRdb's copy, which holds only in-frame ones; the method was immunoSEQ multiplex PCR. The table records 95,000 to 150,000 clones, approximately 92% of them present only once. Material: peripheral blood, obtained 28 days after the second AZD1222 dose. Source of these receptors: an adult who received the AZD1222 COVID-19 vaccine. CDR3s include the opening cysteine and the closing phenylalanine or tryptophan. D genes are given only for firm matches.

d_gene: .; j_gene: TRBJ1-6; v_gene: TRBV14; CDR3nt: TGTGCCAGCAGCCAAGGGCGGGATAATTCACCCCTCCACTTT; CDR3aa: CASSQGRDNSPLHF
d_gene: TRBD1; j_gene: TRBJ2-7; v_gene: TRBV24-1; CDR3nt: TGTGCCACCAGTGATTCAAGCGCAGGGGGTGGCTACGAGCAGTACTTC; CDR3aa: CATSDSSAGGGYEQYF
d_gene: TRBD1; j_gene: TRBJ1-5; v_gene: TRBV19; CDR3nt: TGTGCCAGTAGTATTCTGGGACAGGGGAATCAGCCCCAGCATTTT; CDR3aa: CASSILGQGNQPQHF
d_gene: TRBD2; j_gene: TRBJ2-7; v_gene: TRBV4-1; CDR3nt: TGCGCCAGCAGCCAAGATCGGGGGGTCTACGAGCAGTACTTC; CDR3aa: CASSQDRGVYEQYF
d_gene: .; j_gene: TRBJ1-5; v_gene: TRBV7-2; CDR3nt: TGTGCCAGCACTTCAGGCCCCCATCAGCCCCAGCATTTT; CDR3aa: CASTSGPHQPQHF
d_gene: TRBD2; j_gene: TRBJ2-3; v_gene: TRBV5-1; CDR3nt: TGCGCCAGCAGGGTTAGCGGGGAACCCAGGGATACGCAGTATTTT; CDR3aa: CASRVSGEPRDTQYF
d_gene: .; j_gene: TRBJ1-5; v_gene: TRBV2; CDR3nt: TGTGCCAGCAGTCCCCCGGGCTCCCTAACTTATAGCAATCAGCCCCAGCATTTT; CDR3aa: CASSPPGSLTYSNQPQHF
d_gene: TRBD1; j_gene: TRBJ1-2; v_gene: TRBV6-4; CDR3nt: TGTGCCAGCAGTGACTCGAAGGGACAGGGTGGTGGCTACACCTTC; CDR3aa: CASSDSKGQGGGYTF
d_gene: .; j_gene: TRBJ1-2; v_gene: TRBV10-3; CDR3nt: TGTGCCATCCCCGGGGGGGGTTCCTATGGCTACACCTTC; CDR3aa: CAIPGGGSYGYTF
d_gene: .; j_gene: TRBJ1-5; v_gene: TRBV19; CDR3nt: TGTGCCAGTAGTGTGACAAGGGAACAGCCCCAGCATTTT; CDR3aa: CASSVTREQPQHF
d_gene: .; j_gene: TRBJ1-1; v_gene: TRBV2; CDR3nt: TGTGCCAGCAGAAAAGACGGGGGAGCTTTCTTT; CDR3aa: CASRKDGGAFF
d_gene: .; j_gene: TRBJ2-2; v_gene: TRBV10-1; CDR3nt: TGCGCCAGCAGTTATGGGACCGGGGAGCTGTTTTTT; CDR3aa: CASSYGTGELFF
d_gene: TRBD2; j_gene: TRBJ2-7; v_gene: TRBV6-2/TRBV6-3; CDR3nt: TGTGCCAGCAGCCCTACTAGCGGGGGCTACGAGCAGTACTTC; CDR3aa: CASSPTSGGYEQYF
d_gene: .; j_gene: TRBJ1-4; v_gene: TRBV28; CDR3nt: TGTGCCAGCAGTTTAGGTCCCCTGGGGGAAAAACTGTTTTTT; CDR3aa: CASSLGPLGEKLFF
d_gene: .; j_gene: TRBJ1-2; v_gene: TRBV20-1; CDR3nt: TGCAGTGCTAGAGCCGACGGCTACACCTTC; CDR3aa: CSARADGYTF
d_gene: TRBD1; j_gene: TRBJ2-7; v_gene: TRBV13; CDR3nt: TGTGCCAGCAGCACTGGCCCCGAGACAGGGGACTACGAGCAGTACTTC; CDR3aa: CASSTGPETGDYEQYF
d_gene: .; j_gene: TRBJ1-5; v_gene: TRBV28; CDR3nt: TGTGCCAGCAGTTTAACACCAGACAATCAGCCCCAGCATTTT; CDR3aa: CASSLTPDNQPQHF